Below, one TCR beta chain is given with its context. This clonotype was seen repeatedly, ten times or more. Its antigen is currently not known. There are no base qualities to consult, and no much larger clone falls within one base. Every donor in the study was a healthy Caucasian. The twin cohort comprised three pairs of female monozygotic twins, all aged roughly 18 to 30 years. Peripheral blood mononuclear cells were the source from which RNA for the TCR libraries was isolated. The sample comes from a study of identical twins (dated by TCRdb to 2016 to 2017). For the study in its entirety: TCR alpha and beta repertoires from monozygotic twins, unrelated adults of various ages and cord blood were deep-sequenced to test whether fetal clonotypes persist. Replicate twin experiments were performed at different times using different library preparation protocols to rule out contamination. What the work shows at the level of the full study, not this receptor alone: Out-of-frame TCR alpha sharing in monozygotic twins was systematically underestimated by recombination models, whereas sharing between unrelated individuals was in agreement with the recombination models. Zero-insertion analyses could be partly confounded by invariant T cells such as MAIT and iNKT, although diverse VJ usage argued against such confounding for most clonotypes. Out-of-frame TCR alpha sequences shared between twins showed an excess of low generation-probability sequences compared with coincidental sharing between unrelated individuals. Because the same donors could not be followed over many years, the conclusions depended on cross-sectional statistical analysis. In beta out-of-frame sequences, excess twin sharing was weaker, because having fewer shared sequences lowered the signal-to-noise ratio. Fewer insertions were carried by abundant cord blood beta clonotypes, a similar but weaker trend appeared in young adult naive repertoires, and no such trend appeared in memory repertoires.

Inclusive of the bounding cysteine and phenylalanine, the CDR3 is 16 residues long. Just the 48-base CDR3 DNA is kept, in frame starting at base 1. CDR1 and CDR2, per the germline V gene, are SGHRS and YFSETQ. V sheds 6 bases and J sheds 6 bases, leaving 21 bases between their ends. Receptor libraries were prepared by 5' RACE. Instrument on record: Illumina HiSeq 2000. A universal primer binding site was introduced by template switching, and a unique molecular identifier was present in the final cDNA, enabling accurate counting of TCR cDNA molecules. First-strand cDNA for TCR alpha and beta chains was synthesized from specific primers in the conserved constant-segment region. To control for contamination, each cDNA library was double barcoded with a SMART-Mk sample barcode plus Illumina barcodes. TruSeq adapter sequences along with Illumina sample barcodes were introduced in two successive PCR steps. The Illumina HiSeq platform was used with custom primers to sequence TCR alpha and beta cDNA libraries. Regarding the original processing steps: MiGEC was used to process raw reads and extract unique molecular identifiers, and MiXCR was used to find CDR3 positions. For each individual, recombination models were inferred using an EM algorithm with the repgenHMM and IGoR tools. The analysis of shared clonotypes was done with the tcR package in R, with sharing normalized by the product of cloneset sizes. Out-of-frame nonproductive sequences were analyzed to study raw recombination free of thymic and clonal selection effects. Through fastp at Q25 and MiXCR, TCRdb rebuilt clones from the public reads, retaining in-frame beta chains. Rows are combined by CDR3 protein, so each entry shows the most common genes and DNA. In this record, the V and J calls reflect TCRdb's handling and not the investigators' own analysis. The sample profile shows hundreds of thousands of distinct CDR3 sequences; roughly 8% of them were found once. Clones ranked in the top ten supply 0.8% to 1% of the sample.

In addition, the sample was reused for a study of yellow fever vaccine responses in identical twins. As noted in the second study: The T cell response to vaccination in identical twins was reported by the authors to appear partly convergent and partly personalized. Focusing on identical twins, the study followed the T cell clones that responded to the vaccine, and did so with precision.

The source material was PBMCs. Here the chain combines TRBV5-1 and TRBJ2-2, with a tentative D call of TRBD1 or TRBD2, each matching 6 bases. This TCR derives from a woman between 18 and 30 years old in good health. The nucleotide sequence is TGCGCCAGCACTACCCCCGGGGGCGCGTCGTCCGGGGAGCTGTTTTTT. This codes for CASTTPGGASSGELFF.